These 18 T cell receptor beta chains originate from one sample sequenced in a study of blood T cells in healthy people across ages. A J-beta primer mix and a sample-barcoded 5' primer were used in a second PCR of roughly 6 to 12 cycles. TCRdb reprocessed the 5' RACE reads via MiXCR and lists one record per CDR3 protein. This table has 1.5 million to 2 million distinct CDR3 sequences, roughly 50% appearing once. Sequencing was done on a sample of blood. These receptors came from a middle-aged woman in good health.

This chain joins TRBV5-8 and TRBJ1-2; possible D gene TRBD1, 5 bases. Trimming cost V 2 bases and J 4 bases, with 18 bases left between them. The V gene's germline CDR1 is SGHTS and CDR2 YDEGEE. The CDR3 has 16 amino acids. The CDR3 DNA follows: TGTGCCAGCAGCTTCTCGCCAGGGAGCCACATCTATGGCTACACCTTC. This gives the protein CASSFSPGSHIYGYTF.

This clonotype was counted a single time. The chain employs TRBV15 and TRBJ2-1; 8 bases match TRBD1. This CDR3 is built from 15 residues. V lost 3 bases and J lost 9; bases outside the gene matches: 10. Germline CDR1 LNHNV, CDR2 YYDKDF (reference sequence). The CDR3 reads CATSSRTGKRPEQFF. CDR3 nucleotide sequence: TGTGCCACCAGCAGCCGGACAGGGAAGAGGCCTGAGCAGTTCTTC.

The chain carries TRBV20-1 and TRBJ1-1, with D maybe TRBD1 (6 bases). V dropped 0 bases and J dropped 1 base, with 15 bases sitting between them. Germline V gives CDR1 DFQATT, CDR2 SNEGSKA (reference sequence). The CDR3 has 16 residues. The CDR3 DNA is TGCAGTGCTAGAGATAATAGGGGGACACCGAACACTGAAGCTTTCTTT. Protein sequence: CSARDNRGTPNTEAFF.

The table lists this clonotype with a count of one. CDR3 region: CASSLGAQINYGYTF. The CDR3 DNA is TGTGCCAGCAGCCTCGGGGCTCAGATCAACTATGGCTACACCTTC. The chain joins TRBV7-8 to TRBJ1-2; D perhaps matches TRBD1 (5 bases). The CDR3 length is 15 residues. The ends were cut back, 5 bases at V and 2 bases at J, with 15 bases in the middle. Looked up from germline, CDR1 is SGHVS and CDR2 is FQNEAQ.

This clonotype occurred a few times. The chain joins TRBV6-6 to TRBJ2-3; unclear D gene. V lost 2 bases, J lost 10 bases, and 13 bases lay in between. CDR1 is MNHNY, CDR2 SVGAGI, per germline (reference sequence). CDR3 length: 13 residues. This CDR3 reads CASSYGYDSPQYF. In DNA form, the CDR3 reads TGTGCCAGCAGTTACGGTTACGATTCCCCGCAGTATTTT.

This clonotype was recorded once. This chain connects TRBV4-2 to TRBJ2-7, with 8 bases aligning to TRBD2. Looked up from germline, CDR1 is LGHNA and CDR2 is YNFKEQ. The CDR3 runs 15 residues. With V trimmed by 4 bases and J by 4 bases, 9 bases remained unmatched. The DNA of the CDR3 is TGTGCCAGCAGCCCCGCCGGGGGGGTAGCGTACGAGCAGTACTTC. Amino acid sequence: CASSPAGGVAYEQYF.

This clonotype was observed a few times. The chain links TRBV7-9 to TRBJ1-6, with a possible D match to TRBD1 (5 bases). CDR3 length equals 13 residues. The ends were cut back, 4 bases at V and 6 bases at J, with 7 bases in the middle. Germline CDR1 and CDR2: SEHNR and FQNEAQ (reference sequence). The CDR3, as DNA: TGTGCCAGCAGCTGGGACGGTAATTCACCCCTCCACTTT. Its translation: CASSWDGNSPLHF. The complete variable domain, with remaining parts taken from reference TRBV7-9 and TRBJ1-6, reads DTGVSQNPRHKITKRGQNVTFRCDPISEHNRLYWYRQTLGQGPEFLTYFQNEAQLEKSRLLSDRFSAERPKGSFSTLEIQRTEQGDSAMYLCASSWDGNSPLHFGNGTRLTVT.

This clonotype was picked up a small number of times. The chain has TRBV27 and TRBJ2-5; D gene uncertain. The CDR3 totals 13 residues. Looked up from germline, CDR1 is MNHEY and CDR2 is SMNVEV (reference sequence). V dropped 5 bases and J dropped 1 base, with 8 bases sitting between them. The CDR3 coding sequence is TGTGCCAGCAGTCAATGGACCCAAGAGACCCAGTACTTC. It is translated as CASSQWTQETQYF.

This clonotype was seen more than once but under ten times. Here the CDR3 reads CASSRILTDTQYF. CDR3 bases: TGCGCCAGCAGCCGGATTCTCACAGATACGCAGTATTTT. This chain links TRBV5-1 with TRBJ2-3; D is undetermined. The CDR3 runs 13 residues. Germline-derived CDR1 and CDR2 are SGHRS and YFSETQ. Between the trimmed V and J ends, which lost 4 bases and 2 bases, there was a span of 8 bases.

The V gene is TRBV7-8, the J gene TRBJ2-4, with D possibly TRBD2 on 5 matching bases. Gene TRBJ2-5 matches the end of the DNA better, so the J call may be wrong. The CDR3 contains 16 residues. CDR1 is SGHVS, CDR2 FQNEAQ, per germline. The CDR3 sequence is CASSLVYSGPTETQYF. The CDR3 bases are TGTGCCAGCAGCTTAGTATACAGCGGTCCCACGGAGACCCAGTACTTC.

This clonotype was detected a few times. The chain employs TRBV6-1 and TRBJ2-1; TRBD2 matches at 10 bases. Germline CDR1 MNHNS, CDR2 SASEGT. This CDR3 is 15 amino acids long. With V trimmed by 6 bases and J by 8 bases, 10 bases remained unmatched. This CDR3 is CASRRIAGGFDEQFF. In nucleotides, the CDR3 is TGTGCCAGCAGGCGGATAGCGGGGGGTTTTGATGAGCAGTTCTTC.

This chain joins TRBV25-1 and TRBJ2-7, with 11 bases aligning to TRBD1. Germline CDR1 MGHDK, CDR2 SYGVNS. V gave up 5 bases and J gave up 4 bases; unmatched junction bases: 10. This CDR3 contains 16 residues. CDR3: CASSPIGQGARYEQYF. DNA for the CDR3: TGTGCCAGCAGTCCCATCGGACAGGGGGCGAGGTACGAGCAGTACTTC.

The genes are TRBV6-5 and TRBJ2-5, with no clear D. V was trimmed by 3 bases and J by 2 bases, leaving 10 bases between them. The CDR3 consists of 14 residues. Germline loops: CDR1 MNHEY, CDR2 SVGAGI. The CDR3 here is CASSYTRFQETQYF. As DNA, the CDR3 is TGTGCCAGCAGTTATACCCGTTTTCAAGAGACCCAGTACTTC.

This chain links TRBV20-1 with TRBJ2-7; 7 bases fit TRBD1. The CDR3 has 17 residues. V lost 2 bases and J lost 5; bases outside the gene matches: 18. Germline V gene sequence: CDR1 DFQATT, CDR2 SNEGSKA (reference sequence). As DNA, the CDR3 is TGCAGTGCTAGAAGCCTCTCTGGGGACAGCACCTACAACGAGCAGTACTTC. Translating gives CSARSLSGDSTYNEQYF.

The chain is built from TRBV27 and TRBJ2-7; D uncertain. There are 9 residues in the CDR3. The V end was cut by 9 bases, the J end by 4 bases, with 4 bases between. From germline, CDR1 is MNHEY and CDR2 SMNVEV (reference sequence). This chain's CDR3 is CARRYEQYF. CDR3 nucleotides: TGTGCCAGGAGATACGAGCAGTACTTC.

The chain carries TRBV7-2 and TRBJ2-5; D is possibly TRBD1 or TRBD2 (5 bases each). The V gene lost 6 bases and the J gene lost 1 base, with 15 bases spanning the gap. The CDR3 spans 15 residues. Germline CDR1 and CDR2: SGHTA and FQGNSA. The CDR3 DNA reads as TGTGCCAGCAGATTGCCCGGGACCGTCCAAGAGACCCAGTACTTC. It codes for CASRLPGTVQETQYF.

Turning to this clonotype: The junction does not match germline at one end; this may be a read error. The chain carries TRBV7-9 and TRBJ2-4, with 9 nucleotides matching TRBD2. This CDR3 is 14 amino acids long. Germline lookup yields CDR1 SEHNR and CDR2 FQNEAQ (reference sequence). CDR3 sequence reads: CASSLGLAQNIQYF. Here the CDR3 DNA reads TGTGCCAGCAGTTTGGGACTAGCCCAAAACATTCAGTACTTC.

The genes are TRBV4-2 and TRBJ2-1; 10 positions agree with TRBD2. The V segment lost 1 base and the J segment 5 bases; nucleotides outside the gene matches: 5. Germline V gene sequence: CDR1 LGHNA, CDR2 YNFKEQ. This CDR3 contains 16 residues. CDR3 bases: TGTGCCAGCAGCCAAGTTGGAGCGGGGGGGCACAATGAGCAGTTCTTC. Protein sequence: CASSQVGAGGHNEQFF.